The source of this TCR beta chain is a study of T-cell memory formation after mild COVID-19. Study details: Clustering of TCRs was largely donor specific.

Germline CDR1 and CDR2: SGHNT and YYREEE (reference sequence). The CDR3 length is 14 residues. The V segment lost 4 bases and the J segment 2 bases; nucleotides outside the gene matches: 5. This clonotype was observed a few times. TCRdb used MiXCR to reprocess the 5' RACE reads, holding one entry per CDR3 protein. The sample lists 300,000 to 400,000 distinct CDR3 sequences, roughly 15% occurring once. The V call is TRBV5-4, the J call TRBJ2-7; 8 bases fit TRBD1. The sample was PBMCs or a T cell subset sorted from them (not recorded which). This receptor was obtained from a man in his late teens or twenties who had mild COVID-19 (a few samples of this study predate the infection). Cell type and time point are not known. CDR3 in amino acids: CASSLQGGAYEQYF. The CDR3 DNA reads TGTGCCAGCAGCCTACAGGGGGGAGCCTACGAGCAGTACTTC.